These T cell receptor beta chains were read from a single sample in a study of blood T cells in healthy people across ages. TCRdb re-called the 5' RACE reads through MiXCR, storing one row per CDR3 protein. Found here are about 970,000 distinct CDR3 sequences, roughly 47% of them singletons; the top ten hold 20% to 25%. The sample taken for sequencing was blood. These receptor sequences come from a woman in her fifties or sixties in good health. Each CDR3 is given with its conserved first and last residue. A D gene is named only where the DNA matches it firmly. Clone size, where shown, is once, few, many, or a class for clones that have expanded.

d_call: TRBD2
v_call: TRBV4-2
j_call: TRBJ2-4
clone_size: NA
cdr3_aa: CASSPSKTSGTLGEQYF
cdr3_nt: TGTGCCAGCAGCCCCTCGAAGACTAGCGGGACTTTGGGGGAGCAGTACTTC

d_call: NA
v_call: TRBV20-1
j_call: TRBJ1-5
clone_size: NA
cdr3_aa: CSASQGFLGNQPQHF
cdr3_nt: TGCAGTGCGTCACAGGGTTTTTTGGGCAATCAGCCCCAGCATTTT

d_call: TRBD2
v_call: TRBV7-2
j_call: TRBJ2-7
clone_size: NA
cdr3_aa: CASSLADRGGAYEQYF
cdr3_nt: TGTGCCAGCAGCTTAGCGGATCGGGGGGGAGCCTACGAGCAGTACTTC

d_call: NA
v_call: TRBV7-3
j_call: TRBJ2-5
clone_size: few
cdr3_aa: CASSSPGLETQYF
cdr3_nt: TGTGCCAGCAGCTCCCCGGGACTAGAGACCCAGTACTTC

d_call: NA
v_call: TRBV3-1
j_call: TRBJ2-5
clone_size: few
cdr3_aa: CASSPFGGRTETQYF
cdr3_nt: TGTGCCAGCAGCCCCTTTGGCGGACGGACCGAGACCCAGTACTTC

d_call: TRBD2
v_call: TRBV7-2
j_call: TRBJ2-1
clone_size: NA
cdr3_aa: CASSLDSGSIDEQFF
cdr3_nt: TGTGCCAGCAGCTTAGATAGCGGGAGTATCGATGAGCAGTTCTTC

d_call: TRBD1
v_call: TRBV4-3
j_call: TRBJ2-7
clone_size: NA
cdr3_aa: CASSQDRVTGSEQYF
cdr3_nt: TGCGCCAGCAGCCAAGATAGGGTGACAGGGAGCGAGCAGTACTTC

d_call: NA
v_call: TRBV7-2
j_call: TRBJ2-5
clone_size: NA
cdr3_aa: CASSFDGGPRTTKTQYF
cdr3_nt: TGTGCCAGCTCGTTCGACGGCGGGCCAAGAACGACGAAGACCCAGTACTTC

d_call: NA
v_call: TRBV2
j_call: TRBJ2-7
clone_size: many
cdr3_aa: CASKVGRENYEQYF
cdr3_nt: TGTGCCAGCAAGGTTGGCCGGGAGAACTACGAGCAGTACTTC

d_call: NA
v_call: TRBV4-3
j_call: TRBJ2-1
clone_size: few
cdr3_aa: CASSPGVPGISYNEQFF
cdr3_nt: TGCGCCAGCAGCCCGGGGGTACCGGGCATTTCCTACAATGAGCAGTTCTTC

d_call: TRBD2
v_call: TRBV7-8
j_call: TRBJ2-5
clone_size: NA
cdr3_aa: CASSLATDGLAGNQETQYF
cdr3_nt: TGTGCCAGCAGCTTAGCGACGGACGGATTAGCGGGGAACCAAGAGACCCAGTACTTC

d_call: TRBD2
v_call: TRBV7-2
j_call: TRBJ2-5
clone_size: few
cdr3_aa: CASSLPTSGQETQYF
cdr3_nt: TGTGCCAGCAGCTTACCGACTAGCGGCCAAGAGACCCAGTACTTC

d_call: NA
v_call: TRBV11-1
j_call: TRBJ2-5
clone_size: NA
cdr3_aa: CASSIRFRESETQYF
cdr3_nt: TGTGCCAGCAGCATACGATTCAGGGAATCGGAGACCCAGTACTTC

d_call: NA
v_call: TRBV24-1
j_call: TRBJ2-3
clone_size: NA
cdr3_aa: CATSDGRYTGRSVDTQYF
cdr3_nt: TGTGCCACCAGTGATGGAAGATATACAGGGCGGTCTGTGGATACGCAGTATTTT

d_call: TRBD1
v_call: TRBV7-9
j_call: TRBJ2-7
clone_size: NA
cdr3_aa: CASSPAWDRSSYEQYF
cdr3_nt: TGTGCCAGCAGCCCCGCCTGGGACAGGAGCTCCTACGAGCAGTACTTC

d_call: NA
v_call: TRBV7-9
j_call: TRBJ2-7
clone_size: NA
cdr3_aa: CASSHTGSYEQYF
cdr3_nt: TGTGCCAGCAGCCACACAGGATCCTACGAGCAGTACTTC

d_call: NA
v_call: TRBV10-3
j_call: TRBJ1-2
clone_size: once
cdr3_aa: CAISDRTINYGYTF
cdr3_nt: TGTGCCATCAGTGATCGTACCATTAACTATGGCTACACCTTC

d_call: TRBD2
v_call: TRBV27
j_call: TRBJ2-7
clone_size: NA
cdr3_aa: CASRGRAFTEQYF
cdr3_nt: TGTGCCAGCAGGGGGAGGGCGTTTACGGAGCAGTACTTC

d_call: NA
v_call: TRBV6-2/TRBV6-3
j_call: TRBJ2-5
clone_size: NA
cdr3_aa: CASSAFLREQYF
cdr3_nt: TGTGCCAGCAGTGCCTTCCTCAGAGAGCAGTACTTC

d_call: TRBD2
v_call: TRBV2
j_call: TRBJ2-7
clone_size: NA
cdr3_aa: CASSEETSASREQYF
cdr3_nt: TGTGCCAGCAGTGAAGAGACTAGCGCCTCCCGCGAGCAGTACTTC

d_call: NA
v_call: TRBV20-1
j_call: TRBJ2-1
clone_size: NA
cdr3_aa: CSARVSVHNEQFF
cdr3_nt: TGCAGTGCTAGAGTTAGCGTTCACAATGAGCAGTTCTTC

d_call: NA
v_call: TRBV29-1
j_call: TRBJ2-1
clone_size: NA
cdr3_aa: CSVDAYNERFF
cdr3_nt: TGCAGCGTTGACGCATACAATGAGCGGTTCTTC

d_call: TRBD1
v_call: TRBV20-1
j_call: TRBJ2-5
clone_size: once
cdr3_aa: CSGGTEQETQYF
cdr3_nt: TGCAGTGGGGGGACAGAGCAAGAGACCCAGTACTTC

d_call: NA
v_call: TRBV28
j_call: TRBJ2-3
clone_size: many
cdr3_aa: CASSFGREGTDTQYF
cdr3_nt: TGTGCCAGCAGTTTCGGCAGGGAGGGCACAGATACGCAGTATTTT

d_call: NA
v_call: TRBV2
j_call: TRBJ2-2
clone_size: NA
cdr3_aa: CASSNGIGTGELFF
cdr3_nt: TGTGCCAGCAGTAATGGAATAGGTACCGGGGAGCTGTTTTTT

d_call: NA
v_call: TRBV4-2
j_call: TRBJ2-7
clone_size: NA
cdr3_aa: CAGSQEGLHIAGYEQYF
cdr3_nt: TGTGCCGGCAGCCAAGAAGGTCTCCATATAGCAGGCTACGAGCAGTACTTC

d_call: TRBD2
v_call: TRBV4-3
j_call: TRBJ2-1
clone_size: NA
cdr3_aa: CASSQWTRFEQFF
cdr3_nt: TGCGCCAGCAGCCAGTGGACTAGGTTCGAGCAGTTCTTC

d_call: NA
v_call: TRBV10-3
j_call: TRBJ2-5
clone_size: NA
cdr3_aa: CTISPGHPQETQYF
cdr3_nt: TGTACCATCAGCCCGGGACACCCCCAAGAGACCCAGTACTTC

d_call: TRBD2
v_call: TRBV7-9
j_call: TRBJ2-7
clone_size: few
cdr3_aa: CASSDTGTSVYEQYF
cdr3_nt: TGTGCCAGCAGCGACACCGGGACTAGCGTGTACGAGCAGTACTTC

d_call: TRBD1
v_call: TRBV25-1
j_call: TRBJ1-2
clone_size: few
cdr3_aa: CASSEATGDYGYTF
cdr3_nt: TGTGCCAGCAGTGAGGCTACAGGGGACTATGGCTACACCTTC

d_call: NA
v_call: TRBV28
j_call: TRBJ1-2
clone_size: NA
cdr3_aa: CASSPSPQLDYTF
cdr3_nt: TGTGCCAGCAGTCCTTCCCCTCAGCTCGACTACACCTTC

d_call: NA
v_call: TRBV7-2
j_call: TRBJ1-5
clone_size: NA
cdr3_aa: CASSFLSGGNQPQHF
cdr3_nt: TGTGCCAGCAGCTTTCTTTCCGGGGGCAATCAGCCCCAGCATTTT

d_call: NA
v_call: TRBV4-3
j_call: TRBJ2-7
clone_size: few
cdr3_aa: CASSLLTGAHEQYF
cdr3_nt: TGCGCCAGCAGCCTTTTGACAGGAGCCCACGAGCAGTACTTC

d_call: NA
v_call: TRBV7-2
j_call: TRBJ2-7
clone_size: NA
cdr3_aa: CASSAVQGYHEQYF
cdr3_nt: TGTGCCAGCAGCGCCGTACAGGGTTACCACGAGCAGTACTTC

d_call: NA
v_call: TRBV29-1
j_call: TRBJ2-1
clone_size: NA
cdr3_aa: CSSLLGLNEQFF
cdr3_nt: TGCAGCTCCCTTCTAGGGTTAAATGAGCAGTTCTTC

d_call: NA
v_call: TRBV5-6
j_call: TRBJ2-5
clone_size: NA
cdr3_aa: CASSKDFETQYF
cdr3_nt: TGTGCCAGCAGCAAGGACTTTGAGACCCAGTACTTC

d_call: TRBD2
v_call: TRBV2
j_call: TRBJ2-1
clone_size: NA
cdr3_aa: CASKRRGLAGESYNEQFF
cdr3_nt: TGTGCCAGCAAACGGAGGGGACTAGCGGGAGAGTCCTACAATGAGCAGTTCTTC

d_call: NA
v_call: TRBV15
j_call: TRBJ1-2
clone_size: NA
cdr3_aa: CATSGARTWEAYGYTF
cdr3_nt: TGTGCCACCAGCGGTGCGCGAACGTGGGAGGCCTATGGCTACACCTTC

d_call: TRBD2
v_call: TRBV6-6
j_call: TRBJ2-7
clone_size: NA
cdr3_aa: CASRPGGTHEQYF
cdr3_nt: TGTGCCAGCAGGCCGGGGGGTACGCACGAGCAGTACTTC

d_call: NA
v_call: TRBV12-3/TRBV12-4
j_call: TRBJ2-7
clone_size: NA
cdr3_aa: CASVGPTYEQYF
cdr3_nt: TGTGCCAGCGTGGGGCCCACCTACGAGCAGTACTTC

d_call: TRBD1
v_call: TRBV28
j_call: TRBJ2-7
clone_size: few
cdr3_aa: CASSLQGVTPLSYEQYF
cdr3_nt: TGTGCCAGCAGTTTACAGGGGGTAACACCTCTGTCCTACGAGCAGTACTTC

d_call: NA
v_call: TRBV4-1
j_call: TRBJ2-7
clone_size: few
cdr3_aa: CASSLASRATYEQYF
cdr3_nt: TGCGCCAGCAGCCTAGCGAGCAGAGCTACCTACGAGCAGTACTTC

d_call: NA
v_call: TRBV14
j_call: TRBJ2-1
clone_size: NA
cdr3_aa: CASSQERFAGQQFF
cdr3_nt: TGTGCCAGCAGCCAAGAACGATTCGCCGGCCAGCAGTTCTTC

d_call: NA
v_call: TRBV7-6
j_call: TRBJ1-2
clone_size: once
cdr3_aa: CASSLGSQGNYGYTF
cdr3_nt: TGTGCCAGCAGCTTAGGCAGCCAGGGGAACTATGGCTACACCTTC

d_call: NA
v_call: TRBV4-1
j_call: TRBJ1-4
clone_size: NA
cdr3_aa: CASRDKSLPNEKLFF
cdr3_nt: TGCGCCAGCCGGGACAAATCTCTGCCTAATGAAAAACTGTTTTTT

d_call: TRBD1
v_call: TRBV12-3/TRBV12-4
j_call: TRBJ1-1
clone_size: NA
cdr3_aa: CASTSTGAVSTEAFF
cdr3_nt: TGTGCCAGCACCTCGACAGGGGCGGTGAGCACTGAAGCTTTCTTT

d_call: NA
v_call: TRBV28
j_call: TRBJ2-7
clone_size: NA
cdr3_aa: CASLDGSWYEQYF
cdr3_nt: TGTGCCAGCCTGGACGGCAGCTGGTACGAGCAGTACTTC

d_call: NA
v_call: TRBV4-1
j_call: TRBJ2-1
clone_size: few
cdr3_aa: CASSPSRVEYNEQFF
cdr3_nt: TGCGCCAGCAGCCCCAGCAGGGTTGAGTACAATGAGCAGTTCTTC

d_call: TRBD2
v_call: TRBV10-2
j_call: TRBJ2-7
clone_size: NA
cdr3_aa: CVSSVTSGRIKGSEQYF
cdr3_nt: TGCGTCAGCAGTGTGACTAGCGGGAGGATCAAGGGTAGCGAGCAGTACTTC

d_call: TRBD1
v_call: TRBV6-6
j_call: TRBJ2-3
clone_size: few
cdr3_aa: CASSWTGITDTQYF
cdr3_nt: TGTGCCAGCAGTTGGACAGGGATCACAGATACGCAGTATTTT

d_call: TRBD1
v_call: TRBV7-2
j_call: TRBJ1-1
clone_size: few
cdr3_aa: CASSLHGQGDTEAFF
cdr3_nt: TGTGCCAGCAGCTTACATGGACAGGGGGACACTGAAGCTTTCTTT

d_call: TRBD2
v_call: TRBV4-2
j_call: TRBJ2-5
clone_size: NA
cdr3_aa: CASSQDAGLAGGNEQYF
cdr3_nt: TGTGCCAGCAGCCAAGATGCGGGACTAGCGGGAGGGAATGAGCAGTACTTC